The clone carrying this T cell receptor (beta chain) was counted ten times or more. The data are from a study of breast tumors, draining lymph nodes, adjacent tissues. Germline V gene sequence: CDR1 SNHLY, CDR2 FYNNEI. V lost 3 bases and J lost 3, with 9 bases in between. The CDR3 sequence is 14 residues long. The lymph nodes were axillary draining lymph nodes from breast cancer patients. TCRdb itself ran the multiplex PCR reads through MiXCR, one entry per CDR3 protein. The sample lists 100,000 or so distinct CDR3 sequences; about 20% were seen once. This TCR came from a female donor with breast cancer. Some clones in this sample may be carry-over from other donors' samples. The chain couples TRBV2 to TRBJ2-1, with D perhaps matching TRBD2 (5 bases). Sequenced: axillary lymph node tissue. The CDR3 DNA reads TGTGCCAGCAGTGAGCTTGGACTCTACAATGAGCAGTTCTTC. Its protein product is CASSELGLYNEQFF.